Shown below are 10 T cell receptor beta chains from a single sample sequenced in a study of response to subunit inactivated influenza vaccine. MiXCR was run by TCRdb on the RT-PCR reads, yielding one entry per CDR3 protein. The repertoire consists of 700,000 to 900,000 distinct CDR3 sequences, with 20% to 25% occurring once and the leading ten covering roughly 10%. Here the sequenced sample was PBMCs from blood, taken roughly 5 days after vaccination. These receptor sequences come from a man between 45 and 60 years old who received an inactivated influenza vaccine.

The chain couples TRBV25-1 to TRBJ2-7; weak D call: TRBD2 (5 bases). V lost 6 bases and J 3 bases, leaving 18 bases between the germline ends. The CDR3 spans 15 residues. Germline V gene lookup returns CDR1 MGHDK and CDR2 SYGVNS. CDR3 DNA sequence: TGTGCCAGCAGCCAAACCGGGATCACTCTCTACGAGCAGTACTTC. It translates to CASSQTGITLYEQYF.

CDR3 protein: CASSQGGIKETQYF. The CDR3 coding sequence is TGTGCCAGCAGCCAAGGAGGTATAAAAGAGACCCAGTACTTC. The V gene is TRBV14, the J gene TRBJ2-5; D is uncertain. This CDR3 is built from 14 residues. V dropped 1 base and J dropped 3 bases, with 9 bases sitting between them. CDR1 SGHDN and CDR2 FVKESK come from the germline V gene.

This clonotype was counted a few times. The J gene is TRBJ1-4, the V gene TRBV14; the match to TRBD1 covers 9 bases. CDR1 is SGHDN and CDR2 is FVKESK in the germline V gene. The CDR3 runs to 13 residues. V was clipped by 4 bases and J by 11 bases; unmatched bases: 5. CDR3 coding DNA: TGTGCCAGCAGCCCAATACAGGGGGCGAAACTGTTTTTT. Translating gives CASSPIQGAKLFF.

CDR3 in amino acids: CASSVDNSNYGYTF. The CDR3 region has the DNA TGTGCCAGCAGCGTCGACAACTCCAACTATGGCTACACCTTC. The J gene is TRBJ1-2, the V gene TRBV7-2; D unclear. The CDR3 runs 14 residues. CDR1 and CDR2 (germline): SGHTA, FQGNSA. V was pared by 5 bases and J by 2 bases, with 12 bases between.

The chain is built from TRBV20-1 and TRBJ2-5; 12 bases align to TRBD2. The CDR3 runs to 15 residues. Germline CDR1 is DFQATT and CDR2 is SNEGSKA (reference sequence). V was clipped by 0 bases and J by 4 bases; unmatched bases: 3. The CDR3 region is CSARDQGLAGETQYF. The CDR3 coding sequence is TGCAGTGCTAGAGATCAGGGACTAGCGGGAGAGACCCAGTACTTC.

A remark on this clonotype: This clone may be a read error of a much larger clone one base away. The rearrangement joins TRBV12-3 or TRBV12-4 to TRBJ2-3; 8 bases fit TRBD2. CDR3 length: 14 amino acids. J gave up 3 bases and V 6 bases, and 5 bases lay outside the gene matches. This chain's CDR3 is CASRRASGTDTQYF. The CDR3 DNA reads as TGTGCCAGCAGGCGAGCTAGCGGGACAGATACGCAGTATTTT.

The chain links TRBV28 to TRBJ2-7, with D perhaps matching TRBD1 (6 bases). Trimming took off 6 bases at V and 2 bases at J, with 14 bases between the two ends. The CDR3 totals 14 residues. Per the germline V gene, CDR1 is MDHEN and CDR2 is SYDVKM. CDR3 residues: CASSLGTLTYEQYF. Here the CDR3 DNA reads TGTGCCAGCAGCCTTGGGACACTAACCTACGAGCAGTACTTC. Full variable domain (rest looked up from reference TRBV28 and TRBJ2-7): DVKVTQSSRYLVKRTGEKVFLECVQDMDHENMFWYRQDPGLGLRLIYFSYDVKMKEKGDIPEGYSVSREKKERFSLILESASTNQTSMYLCASSLGTLTYEQYFGPGTRLTVT.

The chain joins TRBV13 to TRBJ2-7; weak D call: TRBD1 (6 bases). CDR1 and CDR2 (germline): PRHDT, FYEKMQ (reference sequence). This CDR3 has 16 residues. V lost 4 bases to trimming and J lost 1 base, with 17 bases between them. The CDR3 reads CASSSLRQEDSYEQYF. The CDR3 bases are TGTGCCAGCAGCTCCCTTCGACAGGAAGATTCCTACGAGCAGTACTTC.

The chain has TRBV10-3 and TRBJ2-7; 10 nucleotides match TRBD1. This CDR3 is 15 amino acids long. Losses at the gene ends were 10 bases for V and 3 bases for J; bases not matched to a gene: 12. The germline V gene encodes CDR1 ENHRY and CDR2 SYGVKD. The CDR3 nucleotides read TGTGCCACCAGGCCCACGGGACAGGGGTTCTACGAGCAGTACTTC. It codes for CATRPTGQGFYEQYF.

This clonotype was recorded a few times. The chain has TRBV4-3 and TRBJ1-6; 8 nucleotides match TRBD1. The CDR3 runs 17 residues. After removal of 0 bases from V and 4 bases from J, the junction contained 5 bases not matched to a gene. CDR1 and CDR2 (germline): LGHNA, YSLEER. The CDR3 DNA follows: TGCGCCAGCAGCCAAGACCCAGGGACAGGTTATAATTCACCCCTCCACTTT. The encoded protein is CASSQDPGTGYNSPLHF.